Shown below are 25 T cell receptor beta chains from a single sample sequenced in a study of blood T cell repertoires in COVID-19. Only in-frame clones appear in the TCRdb table, and some are missing; sequencing was by immunoSEQ multiplex PCR. The sample lists just under 50,000 clones; around 84% were seen once. The source material was peripheral blood. All receptors come from a human donor in a cohort sampled during active COVID-19.

The chain combines TRBV7-3 with TRBJ2-1; 11 bases agree with TRBD2. From germline, CDR1 is SGHTA and CDR2 FQGTGA. Trimming took 4 bases from V and 6 from J; bases not matched to a gene: 5. The CDR3 sequence is 15 residues long. The CDR3 sequence is CASSSGLAVINEQFF. The CDR3 DNA reads as TGTGCCAGCAGCTCGGGACTAGCGGTTATCAATGAGCAGTTCTTC.

This chain uses TRBV5-1 with TRBJ2-5; D possibly corresponds to TRBD1 (6 bases). CDR1 is SGHRS, CDR2 YFSETQ, per germline. Trimming took off 4 bases at V and 1 base at J, with 11 bases between the two ends. The CDR3 loop spans 14 amino acids. CDR3 sequence: CASSGQGSQETQYF. The CDR3, as DNA: TGCGCCAGCAGCGGCCAGGGGAGCCAAGAGACCCAGTACTTC.

The rearrangement joins TRBV7-9 to TRBJ2-5; 11 nucleotides agree with TRBD2. The germline CDR1 and CDR2 sequences are SEHNR and FQNEAQ (reference sequence). V was clipped by 4 bases and J by 4 bases; unmatched bases: 2. The CDR3 has 14 residues. In DNA, the CDR3 is TGTGCCAGCAGCTCCGGACTAGCGGGAGAGACCCAGTACTTC. The encoded protein is CASSSGLAGETQYF.

DNA of the CDR3: TGCGCCAGCAGCTTTTCGGCTAGCGGGTTTAATGAGCAGTTCTTC. This encodes CASSFSASGFNEQFF. This chain uses TRBV5-1 with TRBJ2-1; 8 nucleotides align to TRBD2. From germline, CDR1 is SGHRS and CDR2 YFSETQ. The CDR3 runs to 15 residues. V was pared by 2 bases and J by 7 bases, with 8 bases of the junction left unmatched.

This chain uses TRBV7-2 with TRBJ2-7; no clear D. The V gene's germline CDR1 is SGHTA and CDR2 FQGNSA. The CDR3 is 13 amino acids. The V gene lost 3 bases and the J gene lost 5 bases, with 11 bases spanning the gap. CDR3 nucleotide sequence: TGTGCCAGCAGCTTCCTGAGAGAAAACGAGCAGTACTTC. It encodes CASSFLRENEQYF.

The V and J genes are TRBV19 and TRBJ2-2; maybe TRBD2 (5 bases). Germline V gives CDR1 LNHDA, CDR2 SQIVND (reference sequence). Trimming shortened V by 5 bases and J by 4 bases, and 5 bases separated the two germline ends. The CDR3 spans 12 residues. The CDR3 DNA reads as TGTGCCAGTAGTCGGGGCACCGGGGAGCTGTTTTTT. It yields the protein CASSRGTGELFF.

This clone has just one count. This chain joins TRBV27 and TRBJ2-7, with 8 bases that match TRBD2. CDR1 is MNHEY, CDR2 SMNVEV, per germline (reference sequence). The CDR3 has 15 residues. Unmatched junction bases numbered 6, after V lost 0 bases and J lost 5 bases. This CDR3 reads CASSLSPGGGNEQYF. Here the CDR3 DNA reads TGTGCCAGCAGTTTATCCCCGGGGGGGGGCAACGAGCAGTACTTC.

The rearrangement uses TRBV6-2 or TRBV6-3 and TRBJ1-5; 11 bases agree with TRBD1. The J segment lost 6 bases and the V segment lost 5 bases, leaving 6 bases of the junction unmatched. This CDR3 comprises 15 residues. Germline loops: CDR1 MNHEY, CDR2 SVGEGT. The CDR3 spells CASSTRTGGPQPQHF. The CDR3 DNA sequence: TGTGCCAGCAGTACTCGGACAGGGGGCCCTCAGCCCCAGCATTTT.

This clone came up a few times. The genes are TRBV3-1 (or the pseudogene TRBV3-2) and TRBJ2-1; D is undetermined. The CDR3 spans 12 residues. The germline CDR1 and CDR2 sequences are LGHDT and YNNKEL (reference sequence). Between the trimmed V and J ends, which lost 2 bases and 6 bases, there was a span of 5 bases. The CDR3 reads CASSQSVNEQFF. The CDR3 DNA follows: TGTGCCAGCAGCCAATCCGTCAATGAGCAGTTCTTC.

The rearrangement links TRBV28 to TRBJ2-3; D might be TRBD2 (6 bases). V was shortened by 6 bases and J by 5 bases, with 12 bases between the two germline ends. The CDR3 loop spans 13 amino acids. Germline lookup yields CDR1 MDHEN and CDR2 SYDVKM. The CDR3: CASRNPGLDTQYF. CDR3 DNA sequence: TGTGCCAGCAGGAACCCGGGACTAGATACGCAGTATTTT. Supplemented by reference TRBV28 and TRBJ2-3, the full variable domain reads DVKVTQSSRYLVKRTGEKVFLECVQDMDHENMFWYRQDPGLGLRLIYFSYDVKMKEKGDIPEGYSVSREKKERFSLILESASTNQTSMYLCASRNPGLDTQYFGPGTRLTVL.

The chain uses TRBV27 and TRBJ2-7; 8 nucleotides line up with TRBD2. V trimming: 7 bases; J trimming: 3 bases; junction bases outside the gene matches: 14. This CDR3 has 16 amino acids. CDR1 MNHEY and CDR2 SMNVEV come from the germline V gene (reference sequence). The CDR3 reads CASNRVGVAGLYEQYF. CDR3 coding DNA: TGTGCCAGCAACCGAGTAGGGGTAGCGGGACTCTACGAGCAGTACTTC.

This clone came up once. The rearrangement uses TRBV5-1 and TRBJ1-5; D uncertain. The germline V and J ends were trimmed by 4 bases and 2 bases, with 10 bases remaining between them. Germline V gene sequence: CDR1 SGHRS, CDR2 YFSETQ. This CDR3 has 14 amino acids. CDR3 residues: CASSRESGNQPQHF. CDR3 DNA sequence: TGCGCCAGCAGCAGGGAGTCGGGCAATCAGCCCCAGCATTTT.

This chain uses TRBV6-5 with TRBJ2-7, with TRBD1 identical over 7 bases. The V gene's germline CDR1 is MNHEY and CDR2 SVGAGI. With 5 bases clipped from V and 4 bases from J, the junction kept 5 bases outside the gene matches. CDR3 length: 13 residues. The CDR3 sequence is CASSPGQKYEQYF. The CDR3 bases are TGTGCCAGCAGTCCGGGACAGAAGTACGAGCAGTACTTC.

This clone was seen a few times. The V gene is TRBV29-1, the J gene TRBJ1-2, with TRBD1 matching 7 bases. The CDR3 runs 10 residues. The germline gives CDR1 SQVTM, CDR2 ANQGSEA. V shed 7 bases, J shed 8 bases, and the junction held 4 bases outside the gene matches. Here the CDR3 DNA reads TGCAGCGGGGGGGACAGCGGCTACACCTTC. Amino acid sequence: CSGGDSGYTF.

The genes are TRBV7-9 and TRBJ1-5; D gene ambiguous. Germline V lookup: CDR1 SEHNR, CDR2 FQNEAQ (reference sequence). The CDR3 runs to 12 residues. V gave up 5 bases and J gave up 3 bases, with 5 bases separating them. CDR3 nucleotide sequence: TGTGCCAGCAGCGCAGACAATCAGCCCCAGCATTTT. Translated, it gives CASSADNQPQHF.

The J gene is TRBJ2-3, the V gene TRBV15; tentatively, D is TRBD2 (6 bases). Trimming pared 0 bases from V and 2 bases from J, leaving 9 bases between. Germline CDR1 is LNHNV and CDR2 is YYDKDF (reference sequence). This CDR3 is 15 amino acids long. Here the CDR3 reads CATSRDRGFTDTQYF. In DNA form, the CDR3 reads TGTGCCACCAGCAGAGATCGGGGGTTCACAGATACGCAGTATTTT.

The chain employs TRBV7-2 and TRBJ2-1, with 10 bases identical to TRBD2. CDR1 is SGHTA and CDR2 is FQGNSA in the germline V gene. This CDR3 comprises 15 residues. Germline trimming cut 4 bases from V and 5 bases from J; bases unmatched to any gene: 5. CDR3 in DNA: TGTGCCAGCAGCTCTAGCGGGAGATCTGACAATGAGCAGTTCTTC. It specifies CASSSSGRSDNEQFF.

V is TRBV29-1 and J is TRBJ2-7, with D possibly TRBD1 on 6 matching bases. Trimming shortened V by 7 bases and J by 0 bases, and 13 bases separated the two germline ends. The germline CDR1 and CDR2 sequences are SQVTM and ANQGSEA. CDR3 length: 13 residues. The CDR3: CSARTASSYEQYF. DNA of the CDR3: TGCAGCGCTCGGACAGCGAGCTCCTACGAGCAGTACTTC.

The V call is TRBV5-1, the J call TRBJ2-7; 7 bases line up with TRBD2. Germline V gives CDR1 SGHRS, CDR2 YFSETQ. CDR3 size: 14 residues. J was trimmed by 1 base and V by 4 bases; bases with no gene match: 5. DNA for the CDR3: TGCGCCAGCAGCCCGGGGGAGGGATCCTACGAGCAGTACTTC. Translating it yields CASSPGEGSYEQYF.

This rearrangement joins TRBV10-2 to TRBJ2-1; D perhaps matches TRBD2 (6 bases). The length of the CDR3 is 18 residues. From germline, CDR1 is WSHSY and CDR2 SAAADI. The ends were cut back, 0 bases at V and 5 bases at J, with 20 bases in the middle. CDR3 protein: CASSESVWGVGEHNEQFF. The CDR3 nucleotides are TGCGCCAGCAGTGAGTCGGTGTGGGGGGTGGGAGAACACAATGAGCAGTTCTTC.

The gene calls are TRBV27 and TRBJ2-2; D ambiguous. V was pared by 2 bases and J by 6 bases, with 4 bases between. The V gene's germline CDR1 is MNHEY and CDR2 SMNVEV (reference sequence). The CDR3 is 12 amino acids. The chain's CDR3 is CASSLQAGELFF. CDR3 nucleotide sequence: TGTGCCAGCAGTTTACAGGCCGGGGAGCTGTTTTTT.

The V call is TRBV9, the J call TRBJ2-2; no definite D call. Germline V gene data show CDR1 as SGDLS and CDR2 as YYNGEE. Trimming removed 4 bases from V and 4 bases from J, with 14 bases in between. The CDR3 contains 15 residues. CDR3 residues: CASSPLNDFTGELFF. As DNA, the CDR3 is TGTGCCAGCAGCCCCTTAAATGACTTCACCGGGGAGCTGTTTTTT.

This chain joins TRBV6-5 and TRBJ2-7; D gene unclear. The ends were cut back, 2 bases at V and 2 bases at J, with 7 bases in the middle. The CDR3 spans 13 residues. Germline loops: CDR1 MNHEY, CDR2 SVGAGI. CDR3 coding DNA: TGTGCCAGCAGTTACACAGAAACCTACGAGCAGTACTTC. Translating it yields CASSYTETYEQYF.

The chain carries TRBV24-1 and TRBJ2-5; the D gene is possibly TRBD1 (6 bases). Germline values: CDR1 KGHDR, CDR2 SFDVKD. This CDR3 comprises 15 residues. Trimming stripped 3 bases from V and 2 bases from J, with 12 bases between. The CDR3 is CATSDRYRAQETQYF. CDR3 sequence (DNA): TGTGCCACCAGTGATCGTTACAGGGCACAAGAGACCCAGTACTTC.

This clone has a single count. The chain is built from TRBV2 and TRBJ1-1; possibly TRBD1 for D (5 bases). CDR3 size: 15 residues. Trimming left V 6 bases short and J 0 bases short, with 14 bases between. The germline V gene has CDR1 SNHLY and CDR2 FYNNEI. The CDR3 nucleotides read TGTGCCAGCAGCGCACAGGCCTTGATGAACACTGAAGCTTTCTTT. Its protein product is CASSAQALMNTEAFF.